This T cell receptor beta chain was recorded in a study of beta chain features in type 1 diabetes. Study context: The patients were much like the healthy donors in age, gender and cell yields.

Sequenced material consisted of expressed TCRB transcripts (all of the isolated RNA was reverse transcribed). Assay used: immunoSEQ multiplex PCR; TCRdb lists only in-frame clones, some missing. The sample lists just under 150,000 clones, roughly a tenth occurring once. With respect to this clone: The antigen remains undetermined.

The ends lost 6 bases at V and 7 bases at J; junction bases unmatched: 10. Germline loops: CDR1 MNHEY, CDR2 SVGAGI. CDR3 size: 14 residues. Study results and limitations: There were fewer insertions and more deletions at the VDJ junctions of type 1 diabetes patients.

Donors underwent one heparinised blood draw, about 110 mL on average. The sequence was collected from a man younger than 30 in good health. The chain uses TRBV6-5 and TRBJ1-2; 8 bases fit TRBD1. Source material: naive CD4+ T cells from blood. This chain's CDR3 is CASRLPGQGGGYTF. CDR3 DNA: TGTGCCAGCAGGCTGCCAGGACAGGGAGGTGGCTACACCTTC.